This TCR beta chain derives from a study of T cell repertoires in cytomegalovirus infection. Overall study context: The authors relied on CMV epitopes, both recently identified HLA-C-restricted and well-studied HLA-B-restricted. Shared public TCR beta signatures pointed to both CMV infection and a matching HLA type. Study outcomes and limitations: Individuals carrying CMV plus the relevant HLA were identified by cumulative frequency of public TCR beta families. Clonotype analysis showed dominance of the ex vivo response by HLA-C-restricted CMV-specific TCR beta clonotypes.

Concerning this clonotype: Its antigen is not identified.

The CDR3 loop spans 12 amino acids. Per germline, CDR1 SGHDT and CDR2 YYEEEE. The V end was cut by 0 bases, the J end by 8 bases, with 8 bases between. In TCRdb, the reads were re-called with MiXCR into one record per CDR3 protein. There are 650,000 to 850,000 distinct CDR3 sequences in the sample; almost 30% occur only once, and around 13% lies in the top ten. The V and J genes are TRBV5-6 and TRBJ1-1; D unresolved. This sample comprised cultured CD8+ T cells from PBMCs, obtained from culture after CMV antigen stimulation. This TCR was sampled from a human donor in good health (CMV status not recorded). Some clones in this sample may be carry-over from other donors' samples. The CDR3 here is CASSLESGEAFF. Written as DNA, the CDR3 is TGTGCCAGCAGCTTGGAATCGGGCGAAGCTTTCTTT.